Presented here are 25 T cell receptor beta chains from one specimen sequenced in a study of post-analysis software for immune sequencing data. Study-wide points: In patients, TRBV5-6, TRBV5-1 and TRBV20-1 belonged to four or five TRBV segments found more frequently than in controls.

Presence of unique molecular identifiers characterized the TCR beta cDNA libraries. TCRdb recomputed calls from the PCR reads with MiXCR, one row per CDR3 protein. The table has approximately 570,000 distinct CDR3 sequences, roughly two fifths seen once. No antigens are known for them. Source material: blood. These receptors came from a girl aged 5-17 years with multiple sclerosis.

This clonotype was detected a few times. CDR3: CASSQDTGSYEQYF. In DNA form, the CDR3 reads TGTGCCAGCAGCCAAGATACGGGTTCCTACGAGCAGTACTTC. The chain joins TRBV3-1 to TRBJ2-7; D is undetermined. V lost 0 bases to trimming and J lost 1 base, with 7 bases between them. CDR3 length: 14 amino acids. Germline lookup yields CDR1 LGHDT and CDR2 YNNKEL (reference sequence).

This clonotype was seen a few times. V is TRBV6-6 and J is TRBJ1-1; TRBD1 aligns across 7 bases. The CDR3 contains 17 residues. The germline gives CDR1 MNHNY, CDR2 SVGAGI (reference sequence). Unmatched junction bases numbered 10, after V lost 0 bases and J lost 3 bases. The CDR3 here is CASSYSWRGHKDTEAFF. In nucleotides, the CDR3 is TGTGCCAGCAGTTACTCGTGGAGGGGGCACAAGGACACTGAAGCTTTCTTT.

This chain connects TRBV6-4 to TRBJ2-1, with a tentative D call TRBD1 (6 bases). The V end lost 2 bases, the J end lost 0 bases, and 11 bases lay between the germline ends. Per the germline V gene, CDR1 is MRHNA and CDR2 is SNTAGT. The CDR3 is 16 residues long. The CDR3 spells CASSDAGVGSYNEQFF. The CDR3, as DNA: TGTGCCAGCAGTGACGCAGGGGTGGGCTCCTACAATGAGCAGTTCTTC.

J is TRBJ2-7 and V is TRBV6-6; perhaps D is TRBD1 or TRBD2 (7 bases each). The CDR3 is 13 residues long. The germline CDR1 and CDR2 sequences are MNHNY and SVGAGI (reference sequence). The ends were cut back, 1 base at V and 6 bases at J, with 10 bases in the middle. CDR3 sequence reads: CASSYFRGGEQYF. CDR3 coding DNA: TGTGCCAGCAGTTACTTCAGGGGGGGCGAGCAGTACTTC.

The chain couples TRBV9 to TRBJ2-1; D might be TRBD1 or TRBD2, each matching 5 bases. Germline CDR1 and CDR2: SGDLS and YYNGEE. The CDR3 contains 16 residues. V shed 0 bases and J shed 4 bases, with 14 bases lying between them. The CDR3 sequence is CASSVVGQGGYNEQFF. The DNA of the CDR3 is TGTGCCAGCAGCGTAGTTGGCCAGGGCGGGTACAATGAGCAGTTCTTC.

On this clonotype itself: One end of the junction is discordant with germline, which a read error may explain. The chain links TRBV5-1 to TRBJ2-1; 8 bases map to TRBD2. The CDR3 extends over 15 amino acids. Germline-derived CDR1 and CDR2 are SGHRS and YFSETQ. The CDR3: CASSFPGGAYNQQFF. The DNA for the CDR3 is TGCGCCAGCAGCTTCCCGGGAGGGGCGTACAATCAGCAGTTCTTC.

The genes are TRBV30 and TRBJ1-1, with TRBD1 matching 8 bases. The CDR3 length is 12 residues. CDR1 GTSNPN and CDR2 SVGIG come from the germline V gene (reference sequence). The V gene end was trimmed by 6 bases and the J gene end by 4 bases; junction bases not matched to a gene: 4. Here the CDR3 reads CACQGQVTEAFF. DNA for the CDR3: TGTGCCTGCCAGGGACAGGTCACTGAAGCTTTCTTT.

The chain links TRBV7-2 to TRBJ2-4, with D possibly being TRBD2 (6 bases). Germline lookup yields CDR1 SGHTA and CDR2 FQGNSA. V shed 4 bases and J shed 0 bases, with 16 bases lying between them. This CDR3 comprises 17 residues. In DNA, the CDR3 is TGTGCCAGCAGCTCAGAGGTGGGGGGAATAGCCAAAAACATTCAGTACTTC. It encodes CASSSEVGGIAKNIQYF.

The CDR3 sequence: CASSPRGTSGRPLPGEQYF. CDR3 nucleotide sequence: TGTGCCAGCAGCCCTCGCGGTACTAGCGGGCGCCCTCTTCCTGGCGAGCAGTACTTC. The V gene is TRBV7-9, the J gene TRBJ2-4; the match to TRBD2 covers 9 bases. The J call is in doubt because the DNA end fits TRBJ2-7 better. The CDR3 consists of 19 residues. Germline V lookup: CDR1 SEHNR, CDR2 FQNEAQ (reference sequence).

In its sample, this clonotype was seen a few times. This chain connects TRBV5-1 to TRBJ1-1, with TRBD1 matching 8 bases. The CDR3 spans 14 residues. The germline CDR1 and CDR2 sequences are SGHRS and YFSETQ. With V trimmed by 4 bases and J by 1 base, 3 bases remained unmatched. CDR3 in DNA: TGCGCCAGCAGCGGGGGACAGGCGAACACTGAAGCTTTCTTT. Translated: CASSGGQANTEAFF.

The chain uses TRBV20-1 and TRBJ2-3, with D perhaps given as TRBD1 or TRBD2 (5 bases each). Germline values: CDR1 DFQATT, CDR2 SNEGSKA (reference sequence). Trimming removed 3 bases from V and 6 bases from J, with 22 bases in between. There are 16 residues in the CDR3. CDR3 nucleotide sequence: TGCAGTGCTAGCTCCTTCCGGGACCCGTTGGGGGATACGCAGTATTTT. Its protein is CSASSFRDPLGDTQYF.

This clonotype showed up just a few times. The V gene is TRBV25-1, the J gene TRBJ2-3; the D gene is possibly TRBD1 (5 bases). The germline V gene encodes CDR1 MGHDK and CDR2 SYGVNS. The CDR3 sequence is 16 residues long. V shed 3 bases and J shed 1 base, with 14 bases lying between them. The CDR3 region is CASSDLTGTRTDTQYF. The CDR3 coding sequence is TGTGCCAGCAGTGACCTAACAGGAACTCGCACAGATACGCAGTATTTT.

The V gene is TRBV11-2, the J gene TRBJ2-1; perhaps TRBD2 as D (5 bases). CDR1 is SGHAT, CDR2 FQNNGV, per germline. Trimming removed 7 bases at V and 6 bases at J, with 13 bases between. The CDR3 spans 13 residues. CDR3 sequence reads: CASKLRAGNEQFF. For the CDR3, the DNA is TGTGCCAGCAAATTGCGGGCGGGCAATGAGCAGTTCTTC.

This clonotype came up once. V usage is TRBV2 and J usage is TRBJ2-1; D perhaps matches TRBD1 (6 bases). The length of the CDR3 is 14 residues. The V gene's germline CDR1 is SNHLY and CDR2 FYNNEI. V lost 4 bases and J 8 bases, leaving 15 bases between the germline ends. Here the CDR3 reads CASSGQEVRYEQFF. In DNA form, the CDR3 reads TGTGCCAGCAGTGGACAGGAGGTCAGGTATGAGCAGTTCTTC.

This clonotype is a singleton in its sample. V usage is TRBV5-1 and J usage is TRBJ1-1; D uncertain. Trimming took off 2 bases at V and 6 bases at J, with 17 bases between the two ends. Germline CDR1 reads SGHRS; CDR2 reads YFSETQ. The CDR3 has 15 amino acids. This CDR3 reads CASSLGYGSSAEAFF. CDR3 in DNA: TGCGCCAGCAGCTTAGGCTACGGATCTTCGGCTGAAGCTTTCTTT.

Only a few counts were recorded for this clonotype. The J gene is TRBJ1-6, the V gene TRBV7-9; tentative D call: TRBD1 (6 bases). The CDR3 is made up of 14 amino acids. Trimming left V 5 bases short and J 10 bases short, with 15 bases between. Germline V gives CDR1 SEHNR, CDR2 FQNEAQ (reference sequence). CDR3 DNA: TGTGCCAGCAGCCTGACATCAGGGGAATCACCCCTCCACTTT. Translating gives CASSLTSGESPLHF.

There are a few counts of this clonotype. The CDR3 DNA reads as TGTGCCAGCAGCTTCGGACTAGCGGGGAGCTCCTACAATGAGCAGTTCTTC. Its protein product is CASSFGLAGSSYNEQFF. The chain couples TRBV11-2 to TRBJ2-1; TRBD2 matches at 12 bases. V dropped 3 bases and J dropped 0; count of bases not matched to a gene: 3. Germline V CDR1 and CDR2: SGHAT, FQNNGV. The CDR3 consists of 17 residues. Drawing the rest from reference TRBV11-2 and TRBJ2-1, the complete variable domain is EAGVAQSPRYKIIEKRQSVAFWCNPISGHATLYWYQQILGQGPKLLIQFQNNGVVDDSQLPKDRFSAERLKGVDSTLKIQPAKLEDSAVYLCASSFGLAGSSYNEQFFGPGTRLTVL.

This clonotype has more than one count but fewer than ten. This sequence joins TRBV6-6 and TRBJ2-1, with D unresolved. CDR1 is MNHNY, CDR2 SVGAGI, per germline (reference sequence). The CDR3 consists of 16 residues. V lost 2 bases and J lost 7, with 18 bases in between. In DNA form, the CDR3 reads TGTGCCAGCAGTTACGCGATGCTCTCACCGCAAAATGAGCAGTTCTTC. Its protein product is CASSYAMLSPQNEQFF.

CDR3 nucleotides: TGTGCCAGCAGTTCTACACACGGGACTAGGACGTTAAGTGAGCAGTTCTTC. Its translation: CASSSTHGTRTLSEQFF. The chain couples TRBV27 to TRBJ2-1; 8 bases agree with TRBD2. The trim removed 4 bases at V and 9 bases at J, leaving 17 bases unmatched. The CDR3 has 17 amino acids. The germline gives CDR1 MNHEY, CDR2 SMNVEV (reference sequence).

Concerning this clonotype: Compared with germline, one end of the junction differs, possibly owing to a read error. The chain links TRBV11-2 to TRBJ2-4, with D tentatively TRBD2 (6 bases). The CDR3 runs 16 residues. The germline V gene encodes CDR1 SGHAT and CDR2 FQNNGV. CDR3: CASSRGAGPTRGIRYF. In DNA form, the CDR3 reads TGTGCCAGCAGCCGGGGTGCGGGGCCCACCCGGGGCATTCGGTACTTC. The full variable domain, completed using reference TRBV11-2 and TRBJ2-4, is EAGVAQSPRYKIIEKRQSVAFWCNPISGHATLYWYQQILGQGPKLLIQFQNNGVVDDSQLPKDRFSAERLKGVDSTLKIQPAKLEDSAVYLCASSRGAGPTRGIRYFGAGTRLSVL.

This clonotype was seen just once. The CDR3: CASSWDRESGEAFF. The DNA for the CDR3 is TGTGCCAGCAGCTGGGACAGGGAGAGTGGTGAAGCTTTCTTT. V is TRBV7-9 and J is TRBJ1-1; TRBD1 matches 9 bases. This CDR3 region has 14 residues. Germline CDR1 reads SEHNR; CDR2 reads FQNEAQ (reference sequence). The V and J ends lost 4 bases and 7 bases, in that order; junction bases with no gene match: 7.

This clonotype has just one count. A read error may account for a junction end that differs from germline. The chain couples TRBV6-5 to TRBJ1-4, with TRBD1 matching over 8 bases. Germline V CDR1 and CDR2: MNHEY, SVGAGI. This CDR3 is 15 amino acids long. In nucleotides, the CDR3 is TGTGCCAGCAGTTCCCCCGGACAGGGAGGTGAAAAACCGTTTTTT. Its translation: CASSSPGQGGEKPFF.

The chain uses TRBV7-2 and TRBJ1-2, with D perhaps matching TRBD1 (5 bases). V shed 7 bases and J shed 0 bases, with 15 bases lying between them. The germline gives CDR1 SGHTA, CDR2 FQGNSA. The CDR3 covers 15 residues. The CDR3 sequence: CASTLRQRANYGYTF. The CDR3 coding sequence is TGTGCCAGCACCCTACGACAGAGAGCTAACTATGGCTACACCTTC.

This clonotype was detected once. The CDR3 loop is CSATPGPRGNTQYF. The CDR3 DNA reads as TGCAGTGCCACCCCGGGACCTCGTGGAAATACGCAGTATTTT. This chain joins TRBV20-1 and TRBJ2-3; D tentatively fits TRBD1 or TRBD2 (5 bases each). Per germline, CDR1 DFQATT and CDR2 SNEGSKA (reference sequence). The CDR3 is made up of 14 amino acids. Between the trimmed V and J ends, which lost 6 bases and 7 bases, there was a span of 20 bases.

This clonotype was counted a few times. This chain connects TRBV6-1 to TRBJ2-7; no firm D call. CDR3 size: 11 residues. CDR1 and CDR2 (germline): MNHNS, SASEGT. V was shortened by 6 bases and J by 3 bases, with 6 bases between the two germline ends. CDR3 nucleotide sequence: TGTGCCAGCAGGGGCATCTACGAGCAGTACTTC. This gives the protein CASRGIYEQYF.